This T cell receptor beta chain derives from a study of T cell repertoires in cytomegalovirus infection (dated by TCRdb to 2018 to 2020). A note on the overall study: Donor HLA type was relevant to the analysis, because carriage of CMV infection together with the matching HLA type was indicated by public TCR beta signatures. The paper as a whole reports these results and caveats: The ex vivo response was dominated by HLA-C-restricted CMV-specific TCR beta clonotypes, and the single most frequent clonotype in two of eight donors was supplied by these HLA-C-restricted clonotypes. In both this cohort and an independent cohort of over 350 donors, the cumulative frequency of public TCR beta family members distinguished carriers of CMV infection plus the relevant HLA type.

V trim: 5 bases; J trim: 6 bases; unmatched bases: 6. Counted from cysteine to phenylalanine, this CDR3 has 13 amino acids. The CDR3 DNA has 39 bases and is translated from base 1. The germline V gene (reference sequence) provides CDR1 MNHEY and CDR2 SMNVEV. Concerning this clonotype itself: Its recognized antigen is unknown. The input lacks base qualities; no much larger clone sits a single base away.

The instrument was an Illumina HiSeq 1500. TCRdb reprocessing: public reads trimmed at Q25 with fastp, clones called with MiXCR, in-frame beta chains kept. CDR3 protein sequences are deduplicated, and each keeps its most common genes and DNA. The sample table shows around 490,000 distinct CDR3 sequences, and around 27% are seen once. Approximately 13% of the sample comes from the top ten. The rearrangement combines TRBV27 with TRBJ2-7, and 8 junctional nucleotides match TRBD1. The TCR comes from a human donor in good health (CMV status not recorded). Some clones in this sample may be carry-over from other donors' samples. Material: PBMCs. The DNA sequence is TGTGCCAGCAGTGCCCAGGGGGCTGGCGAGCAGTACTTC. Translated, this gives CASSAQGAGEQYF.